This T cell receptor beta chain derives from a study of cytotoxic CD8 clonotypes in ibrutinib-treated CLL. On the study more broadly: An average of around 250,000 productive templates and 94,082 productive rearrangements was obtained per sample.

Roughly 2 micrograms of genomic DNA (from cryopreserved PBMCs) were used for TCR beta libraries. Study-level points and caveats: There were few public clonotypes, and on treatment they contracted or stayed stable. Patients had baseline clonality above age-matched healthy donors, and this clonality moved with circulating CD8+ T-cell counts.

Here immunoSEQ multiplex PCR was the method, and the copy in TCRdb shows in-frame clones only, minus some. The repertoire has 9,500 to 15,000 clones, 62% of them found once; the top ten carry less than 30%. Notes on this clone: Its specificity is unknown.

The sequencing here drew on PBMCs, taken before ibrutinib treatment. The sequence derives from a human donor with chronic lymphocytic leukemia.

CDR3: CASSQSGGYGYTF. In DNA form, the CDR3 reads TGTGCCAGCAGTCAATCCGGGGGGTATGGCTACACCTTC. The rearrangement joins TRBV28 to TRBJ1-2; possible D gene TRBD1, 5 bases. This CDR3 is built from 13 residues. The V gene's germline CDR1 is MDHEN and CDR2 SYDVKM. Trimming pared 5 bases from V and 5 bases from J, leaving 12 bases between.